What follows is one T cell receptor (beta chain) and its context. Naive CD8 populations comprised CD45RO-negative cells positively selected for CCR7, excluding terminally differentiated effector memory CD45RA+ cells. The data belong to a study of shared clonotypes between healthy human individuals. Generated by immunoSEQ multiplex PCR, the TCRdb table keeps only in-frame clones and is missing some. Of more than 2 million clones in the sample, roughly 94% are singletons; the top ten hold more than 0.95%. The CDR3 is 15 amino acids. The germline CDR1 and CDR2 sequences are SGHTA and FQGNSA. Trimming took 5 bases from V and 1 from J; bases not matched to a gene: 4.

The chain employs TRBV7-2 and TRBJ2-5; 10 bases are shared with TRBD1. Sequenced sample: naive CD8+ T cells sorted from blood. The receptor was derived from a man younger than 35 in good health. The CDR3 coding sequence is TGTGCCAGCAGCACTCGGACAGGGGGCCAAGAGACCCAGTACTTC. Translating it yields CASSTRTGGQETQYF.